The 25 T cell receptor beta chains listed next were all sequenced from one sample in a study of PD-L1 blockade in urothelial cancer. Time point meaning: peripheral blood 6 weeks after treatment start. Libraries were prepared by immunoSEQ multiplex PCR; TCRdb keeps only in-frame clonotypes and omits some of them. Of approximately 18,000 clones in the sample, around 86% were seen once. Material: PBMCs, obtained around atezolizumab (anti-PD-L1) treatment. The source is a man in his fifties with urothelial cancer.

The CDR3 sequence: CASSSDKRERADTQYF. The CDR3 bases are TGTGCCAGCAGCTCGGACAAGCGGGAGAGGGCAGATACGCAGTATTTT. The chain has TRBV11-1 and TRBJ2-3; 8 nucleotides line up with TRBD2. CDR1 is SGHAT and CDR2 is FQDESV in the germline V gene (reference sequence). J gave up 4 bases and V 4 bases, and 10 bases lay outside the gene matches. This CDR3 contains 16 residues.

The rearrangement joins TRBV19 to TRBJ1-5, with TRBD1 as a possible D gene (6 bases). This CDR3 spans 14 amino acids. V gave up 7 bases and J gave up 4 bases, with 14 bases separating them. Germline V gene lookup returns CDR1 LNHDA and CDR2 SQIVND (reference sequence). CDR3 amino acids: CASTDGQLNQPQHF. As DNA, the CDR3 is TGTGCCAGTACAGACGGACAGCTGAATCAGCCCCAGCATTTT.

This chain joins TRBV27 and TRBJ1-4, with D hard to call. This CDR3 has 15 amino acids. Germline V gives CDR1 MNHEY, CDR2 SMNVEV (reference sequence). Between the trimmed V and J ends, which lost 4 bases and 3 bases, there was a span of 12 bases. The chain's CDR3 is CASSSGQVSNEKLFF. The DNA of the CDR3 is TGTGCCAGCAGTTCTGGGCAGGTCTCTAATGAAAAACTGTTTTTT.

This rearrangement joins TRBV6-5 to TRBJ2-7, with 9 bases that match TRBD2. CDR1 is MNHEY, CDR2 SVGAGI, per germline. Losses at the gene ends were 6 bases for V and 1 base for J; bases not matched to a gene: 4. The CDR3 covers 14 residues. CDR3 sequence (DNA): TGTGCCAGCAGCCTGGGACTAGCATCCTACGAGCAGTACTTC. Translation: CASSLGLASYEQYF.

The rearrangement joins TRBV27 to TRBJ1-5; D unclear. The CDR3 covers 14 residues. V lost 8 bases, J lost 0 bases, and 11 bases lay in between. Germline CDR1 MNHEY, CDR2 SMNVEV (reference sequence). The DNA of the CDR3 is TGTGCCAGCTCGTGGAGGGATAGCAATCAGCCCCAGCATTTT. Translated, it gives CASSWRDSNQPQHF.

This sequence joins TRBV18 and TRBJ1-5; D gene ambiguous. CDR1 and CDR2 (germline): KGHSH, LQKENI. The CDR3 is 16 residues long. Trimming removed 2 bases at V and 0 bases at J, with 11 bases between. In DNA form, the CDR3 reads TGTGCCAGCTCACCAACACCGACAAATAGCAATCAGCCCCAGCATTTT. Translating gives CASSPTPTNSNQPQHF.

This chain links TRBV7-9 with TRBJ2-2; 10 nucleotides match TRBD2. The germline V gene has CDR1 SEHNR and CDR2 FQNEAQ (reference sequence). The ends lost 2 bases at V and 2 bases at J; junction bases unmatched: 5. This CDR3 has 17 residues. Here the CDR3 DNA reads TGTGCCAGCAGCTTATCTAGCGGGGGAGCCAACACCGGGGAGCTGTTTTTT. It is translated as CASSLSSGGANTGELFF.

The rearrangement joins TRBV18 to TRBJ1-1; D possibly corresponds to TRBD1 (6 bases). Per the germline V gene, CDR1 is KGHSH and CDR2 is LQKENI. Trimming shortened V by 3 bases and J by 7 bases, and 15 bases separated the two germline ends. This CDR3 comprises 14 residues. The CDR3 nucleotides are TGTGCCAGCTCACCTTCAGTAGGGGGAAGTGAAGCTTTCTTT. Translated, it gives CASSPSVGGSEAFF.

The rearrangement links TRBV6-5 to TRBJ1-1, with 8 bases identical to TRBD1. V was clipped by 6 bases and J by 1 base; unmatched bases: 4. CDR1 is MNHEY and CDR2 is SVGAGI in the germline V gene. The CDR3 length is 14 residues. The CDR3 loop is CASRSTGENTEAFF. CDR3 DNA sequence: TGTGCCAGCAGATCGACAGGGGAGAACACTGAAGCTTTCTTT.

The chain joins TRBV9 to TRBJ2-7, with D possibly matching TRBD1 (5 bases). This CDR3 contains 12 residues. Between the trimmed V and J ends, which lost 4 bases and 4 bases, there was a span of 9 bases. Per germline, CDR1 SGDLS and CDR2 YYNGEE. Here the CDR3 DNA reads TGTGCCAGCAGCAGAGACAGATACGAGCAGTACTTC. It is translated as CASSRDRYEQYF.

This clone is a singleton in its sample. This chain links TRBV19 with TRBJ1-1; D remains ambiguous. V lost 0 bases to trimming and J lost 0 bases, with 11 bases between them. This CDR3 is 16 amino acids long. From germline, CDR1 is LNHDA and CDR2 SQIVND (reference sequence). As DNA, the CDR3 is TGTGCCAGTAGTATAGATGTGGCGAGGATGAACACTGAAGCTTTCTTT. Encoded protein: CASSIDVARMNTEAFF.

The chain couples TRBV5-1 to TRBJ1-5, with TRBD1 as a possible D gene (5 bases). The CDR3 has 14 amino acids. Looked up from germline, CDR1 is SGHRS and CDR2 is YFSETQ. V lost 0 bases and J 6 bases, leaving 10 bases between the germline ends. CDR3 amino acids: CASSLERGSQPQHF. Written as DNA, the CDR3 is TGCGCCAGCAGCTTGGAGCGGGGCAGTCAGCCCCAGCATTTT.

The V and J genes are TRBV9 and TRBJ2-2; 10 bases are shared with TRBD2. CDR1 SGDLS and CDR2 YYNGEE come from the germline V gene. This CDR3 has 17 residues. J was trimmed by 4 bases and V by 0 bases; bases with no gene match: 6. CDR3 region: CASSVELAGPATGELFF. The CDR3 coding sequence is TGTGCCAGCAGCGTAGAACTAGCGGGGCCTGCCACCGGGGAGCTGTTTTTT.

This CDR3 is CAITSTGMNTEAFF. CDR3 DNA: TGTGCCATCACCTCGACAGGGATGAACACTGAAGCTTTCTTT. The rearrangement links TRBV10-3 to TRBJ1-1; 7 bases agree with TRBD1. Germline lookup yields CDR1 ENHRY and CDR2 SYGVKD. The CDR3 length is 14 residues. After removal of 7 bases from V and 0 bases from J, the junction contained 5 bases not matched to a gene.

The J gene is TRBJ1-1, the V gene TRBV30; the D gene is possibly TRBD1 (6 bases). This CDR3 has 13 residues. Germline V CDR1 and CDR2: GTSNPN, SVGIG (reference sequence). Deletions cut 1 base from V and 11 bases from J, with 17 bases between. CDR3 nucleotide sequence: TGTGCCTGGAGTGAGACCAGGGGTTCTCGGGCTTTCTTT. Translation: CAWSETRGSRAFF.

V is TRBV14 and J is TRBJ1-2; 8 nucleotides match TRBD1. Germline assignment: CDR1 SGHDN and CDR2 FVKESK. J gave up 8 bases and V 4 bases, and 9 bases lay outside the gene matches. CDR3 size: 14 residues. CDR3: CASSRSRGRGGYTF. The CDR3, as DNA: TGTGCCAGCAGCCGAAGCAGGGGGCGAGGGGGCTACACCTTC.

V and J are TRBV29-1 and TRBJ1-4; D not resolved. The CDR3 covers 11 residues. The ends were cut back, 4 bases at V and 5 bases at J, with 5 bases in the middle. Germline lookup yields CDR1 SQVTM and CDR2 ANQGSEA. CDR3 coding DNA: TGCAGCGTTGTACGGAATGAAAAACTGTTTTTT. Encoded protein: CSVVRNEKLFF.

The rearrangement links TRBV6-6 to TRBJ1-1; D might be TRBD1 (5 bases). CDR1 and CDR2 (germline): MNHNY, SVGAGI (reference sequence). Between the trimmed V and J ends, which lost 7 bases and 7 bases, there was a span of 10 bases. CDR3 length: 11 residues. This CDR3 reads CASTTGVEAFF. The CDR3 DNA follows: TGTGCCAGCACCACGGGGGTTGAAGCTTTCTTT.

This clone showed up just a few times. This chain joins TRBV11-2 and TRBJ2-7, with 8 bases lining up with TRBD2. This CDR3 is built from 15 residues. CDR1 and CDR2 from the germline V gene are SGHAT and FQNNGV. J gave up 6 bases and V 4 bases, and 11 bases lay outside the gene matches. CDR3 coding DNA: TGTGCCAGCAGCTCCTGGGCGGGGGGACCGGGCGAGCAGTACGTC. Translation gives CASSSWAGGPGEQYV.

V and J are TRBV7-6 and TRBJ1-5; 10 nucleotides line up with TRBD1. The V segment lost 1 base and the J segment 3 bases; nucleotides outside the gene matches: 3. The germline V gene encodes CDR1 SGHVS and CDR2 FNYEAQ. This CDR3 contains 16 residues. CDR3 region: CASSLGQGAFNQPQHF. The CDR3 bases are TGTGCCAGCAGCTTAGGACAGGGGGCCTTCAATCAGCCCCAGCATTTT.

This clone came up a few times. The V and J genes are TRBV2 and TRBJ2-5; 7 nucleotides align to TRBD1. V dropped 6 bases and J dropped 2; count of bases not matched to a gene: 12. This CDR3 is 16 amino acids long. Germline V lookup: CDR1 SNHLY, CDR2 FYNNEI. The DNA for the CDR3 is TGTGCCAGCAGATGGAGCCGGACAGGCAAGCAAGAGACCCAGTACTTC. This gives the protein CASRWSRTGKQETQYF.

This clone has only one observation. This sequence joins TRBV5-1 and TRBJ2-1, with TRBD1 matching 9 bases. V lost 4 bases, J lost 2 bases, and 1 base stayed unmatched. The germline CDR1 and CDR2 sequences are SGHRS and YFSETQ. The CDR3 length is 14 residues. CDR3 residues: CASSRQGAYNEQFF. The DNA of the CDR3 is TGCGCCAGCAGCCGACAGGGGGCCTACAATGAGCAGTTCTTC.

The J gene is TRBJ2-3, the V gene TRBV5-1, with 16 nucleotides matching TRBD2. Germline CDR1 SGHRS, CDR2 YFSETQ. J lost 5 bases, V lost 3 bases, and 3 bases had no gene match. The CDR3 covers 16 residues. CDR3 coding DNA: TGCGCCAGCAGCTCAGGGACTAGCGGGAGGGTAGATACGCAGTATTTT. Its protein product is CASSSGTSGRVDTQYF.

The rearrangement uses TRBV4-2 and TRBJ2-2, with TRBD2 as a possible D gene (7 bases). The CDR3 has 17 amino acids. The germline gives CDR1 LGHNA, CDR2 YNFKEQ. V was clipped by 0 bases and J by 1 base, with 12 bases between them. CDR3 sequence (DNA): TGTGCCAGCAGCCAAGATACAGGGACTAAGAACACCGGGGAGCTGTTTTTT. This codes for CASSQDTGTKNTGELFF.

This clone was counted once. V gene TRBV6-1 combines with J gene TRBJ1-4; D perhaps matches TRBD1 (5 bases). V was cut by 5 bases and J by 3 bases, with 13 bases left in between. The CDR3 has 15 residues. Per the germline V gene, CDR1 is MNHNS and CDR2 is SASEGT. The CDR3 sequence: CASSSNIGANEKLFF. The CDR3 DNA sequence: TGTGCCAGCAGTTCTAATATAGGGGCTAATGAAAAACTGTTTTTT.